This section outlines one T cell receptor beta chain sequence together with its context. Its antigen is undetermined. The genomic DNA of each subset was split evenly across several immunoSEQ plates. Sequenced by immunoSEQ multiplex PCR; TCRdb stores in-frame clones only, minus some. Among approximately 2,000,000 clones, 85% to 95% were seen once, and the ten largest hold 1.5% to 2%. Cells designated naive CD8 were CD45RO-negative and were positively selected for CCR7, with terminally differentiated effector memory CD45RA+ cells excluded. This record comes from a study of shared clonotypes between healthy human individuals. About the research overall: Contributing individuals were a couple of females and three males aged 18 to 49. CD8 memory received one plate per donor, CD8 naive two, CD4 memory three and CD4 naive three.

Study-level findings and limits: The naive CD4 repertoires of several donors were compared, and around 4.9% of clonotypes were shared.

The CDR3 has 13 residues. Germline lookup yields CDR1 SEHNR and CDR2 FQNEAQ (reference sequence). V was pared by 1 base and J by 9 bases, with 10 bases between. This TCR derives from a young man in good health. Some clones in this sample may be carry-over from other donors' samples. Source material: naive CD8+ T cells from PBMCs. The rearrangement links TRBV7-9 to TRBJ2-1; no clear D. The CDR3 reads CASSLVVGPEQFF. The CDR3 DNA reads TGTGCCAGCAGCTTAGTAGTCGGACCTGAGCAGTTCTTC.